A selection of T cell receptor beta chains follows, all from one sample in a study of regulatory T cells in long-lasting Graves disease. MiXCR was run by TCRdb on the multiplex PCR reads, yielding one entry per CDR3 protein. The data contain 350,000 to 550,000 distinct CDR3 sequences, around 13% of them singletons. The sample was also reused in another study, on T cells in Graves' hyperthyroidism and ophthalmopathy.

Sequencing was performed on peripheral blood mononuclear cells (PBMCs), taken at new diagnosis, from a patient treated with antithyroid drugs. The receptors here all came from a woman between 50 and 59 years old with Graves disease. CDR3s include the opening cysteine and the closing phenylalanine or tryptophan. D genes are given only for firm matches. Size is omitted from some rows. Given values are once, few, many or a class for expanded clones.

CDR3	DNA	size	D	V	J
CASMSGGRDIQYF	TGTGCCAGCATGTCCGGAGGACGGGACATTCAGTACTTC	many	.	TRBV12-3/TRBV12-4	TRBJ2-4
CASSRPPADRGHSGELFF	TGTGCCAGTAGTAGACCACCGGCGGACAGGGGTCATTCCGGGGAGCTGTTTTTT	.	TRBD1	TRBV19	TRBJ2-2
CATSPGRNEKLFF	TGTGCCACCAGCCCGGGCCGGAATGAAAAACTGTTTTTT	few	.	TRBV15	TRBJ1-4
CSARLAGGPGETQYF	TGCAGTGCTAGACTGGCGGGAGGGCCCGGAGAGACCCAGTACTTC	few	TRBD2	TRBV20-1	TRBJ2-5
CASSTWTGGTEAFF	TGTGCCAGCAGCACTTGGACAGGGGGCACTGAAGCTTTCTTT	few	TRBD1	TRBV7-2	TRBJ1-1
CASGVESTGELFF	TGCGCCAGCGGAGTTGAGAGCACCGGGGAGCTGTTTTTT	.	.	TRBV10-1	TRBJ2-2
CASSFSSGVSTDTQYF	TGTGCCAGCAGTTTTTCTAGCGGAGTTAGCACAGATACGCAGTATTTT	many	TRBD2	TRBV27	TRBJ2-3
CASSTGAGNEKLFF	TGTGCCAGCAGTACAGGGGCGGGGAATGAAAAACTGTTTTTT	many	TRBD1	TRBV12-3/TRBV12-4	TRBJ1-4
CASSTAIGSGSDYNEQFF	TGCGCCAGCAGCACCGCGATTGGGAGCGGGAGTGATTACAATGAGCAGTTCTTC	many	TRBD2	TRBV5-1	TRBJ2-1
CASSFGGGPTDTQYF	TGTGCCAGCAGCTTTGGGGGAGGGCCCACAGATACGCAGTATTTT	many	TRBD2	TRBV11-2	TRBJ2-3
CASSLEASGSSYNEQFF	TGTGCCAGCAGCTTAGAGGCTAGCGGGAGCTCCTACAATGAGCAGTTCTTC	many	TRBD2	TRBV11-2	TRBJ2-1
CASSQGDEYNEQFF	TGCGCCAGCAGCCAAGGAGACGAATACAATGAGCAGTTCTTC	many	.	TRBV4-1	TRBJ2-1
CSVEYEYNEQFF	TGCAGCGTTGAATACGAATACAATGAGCAGTTCTTC	few	.	TRBV29-1	TRBJ2-1
CASSDFGWRATDTQYF	TGTGCCAGCAGTGATTTCGGGTGGAGGGCCACAGATACGCAGTATTTT	.	.	TRBV6-1	TRBJ2-3
CASSFWGSRTGELFF	TGTGCCAGCAGTTTTTGGGGGTCGCGCACCGGGGAGCTGTTTTTT	many	.	TRBV12-3/TRBV12-4	TRBJ2-2
CASSPGRQYEQYF	TGTGCCAGCAGCCCCGGCCGACAGTACGAGCAGTACTTC	few	.	TRBV7-7	TRBJ2-7
CASRGAGGRAAEQYF	TGTGCCAGCAGGGGCGCTGGCGGGAGGGCCGCCGAGCAGTACTTC	many	TRBD2	TRBV12-3/TRBV12-4	TRBJ2-7
CASGPREGLYNEQFF	TGTGCCAGCGGTCCCCGGGAGGGGCTCTACAATGAGCAGTTCTTC	.	TRBD2	TRBV28	TRBJ2-1
CASSESGEPTDTQYF	TGTGCCAGCAGTGAAAGCGGGGAACCCACAGATACGCAGTATTTT	many	TRBD2	TRBV2	TRBJ2-3
CASSVASLGLGDTQYF	TGTGCCAGCAGCGTAGCCTCTCTAGGCCTCGGAGATACGCAGTATTTT	.	.	TRBV9	TRBJ2-3
CASSLPTGVNTEAFF	TGTGCCAGTAGTCTCCCGACAGGGGTGAACACTGAAGCTTTCTTT	.	TRBD1	TRBV19	TRBJ1-1
CASSLRGTASYEQYF	TGTGCCAGCAGTTTACGGGGGACAGCATCCTACGAGCAGTACTTC	.	.	TRBV27	TRBJ2-7
CASSYVGIMGEQYF	TGTGCCAGCAGTTACGTGGGGATCATGGGAGAGCAGTACTTC	many	.	TRBV6-5	TRBJ2-7
CASSSLDNEQFF	TGTGCCAGCAGCTCCTTAGACAATGAGCAGTTCTTC	many	.	TRBV11-2	TRBJ2-1
CASRGRMANTGELFF	TGTGCCAGCCGGGGGAGAATGGCGAACACCGGGGAGCTGTTTTTT	.	.	TRBV27	TRBJ2-2
CASSLEGRPTYEQYF	TGTGCCAGCAGCTTAGAAGGGCGGCCTACCTACGAGCAGTACTTC	once	.	TRBV11-3	TRBJ2-7
CASSLVGANVLTF	TGTGCCAGCAGTTTAGTTGGGGCCAACGTCCTGACTTTC	many	.	TRBV12-3/TRBV12-4	TRBJ2-6
CASSVGGGQTNNEQFF	TGTGCCAGCAGCGTAGGGGGCGGACAAACAAACAATGAGCAGTTCTTC	.	.	TRBV9	TRBJ2-1
CSAPDRIDQPQHF	TGCAGTGCCCCGGACAGGATCGATCAGCCCCAGCATTTT	many	TRBD1	TRBV20-1	TRBJ1-5
CASSENRESSNQPQHF	TGTGCCAGCAGTGAGAACAGGGAATCAAGCAATCAGCCCCAGCATTTT	.	.	TRBV5-8	TRBJ1-5
CASSPQSGGSSYNEQFF	TGTGCCAGCAGCCCCCAAAGCGGGGGGAGCTCCTACAATGAGCAGTTCTTC	.	TRBD2	TRBV7-9	TRBJ2-1
CATSDPDSYGYTF	TGTGCCACCAGTGACCCTGACAGTTATGGCTACACCTTC	.	.	TRBV24-1	TRBJ1-2
CASRGDRHDYNEQFF	TGTGCCAGCAGGGGTGACAGGCATGACTACAATGAGCAGTTCTTC	.	.	TRBV6-1	TRBJ2-1
CASSQDSLANYGYTF	TGCGCCAGCAGCCAAGATAGCTTAGCTAACTATGGCTACACCTTC	few	.	TRBV4-1	TRBJ1-2
CASSLGTSRYTPQYF	TGTGCCAGCAGCCTAGGGACTTCTAGATATACGCCGCAGTACTTC	.	.	TRBV7-3	TRBJ2-7
CASSMAVEAFF	TGTGCCAGTAGTATGGCAGTTGAAGCTTTCTTT	few	.	TRBV19	TRBJ1-1
CSARVGATNEKLFF	TGCAGTGCTAGAGTGGGGGCAACTAATGAAAAACTGTTTTTT	few	.	TRBV20-1	TRBJ1-4
CASSLDRGYQPQHF	TGTGCCAGCAGTCTCGACAGGGGGTATCAGCCCCAGCATTTT	many	TRBD1	TRBV28	TRBJ1-5
CASRRRTGPYEQYF	TGCGCCAGCAGACGCCGGACAGGGCCCTACGAGCAGTACTTC	few	TRBD1	TRBV5-1	TRBJ2-7
CASSLRGLGGNAGELFF	TGTGCCAGCAGTTTAAGGGGCTTAGGAGGGAACGCCGGGGAGCTGTTTTTT	many	.	TRBV12-3/TRBV12-4	TRBJ2-2
CASRGGSSSGNTIYF	TGCGCCAGCAGGGGGGGGTCTTCCTCTGGAAACACCATATATTTT	.	.	TRBV4-1	TRBJ1-3
CASSVRNTDTQYF	TGTGCCAGCAGCGTAAGGAACACAGATACGCAGTATTTT	.	.	TRBV9	TRBJ2-3
CASSMQGGTSYNEQFF	TGTGCCAGCAGCATGCAGGGCGGGACCTCCTACAATGAGCAGTTCTTC	.	.	TRBV7-3	TRBJ2-1
CASSFSIDRNYGYTF	TGTGCCAGCAGTTTCAGTATCGACAGGAACTATGGCTACACCTTC	.	.	TRBV28	TRBJ1-2
CASSLAPGGRNRGDTQYF	TGCGCCAGCAGCTTGGCCCCGGGGGGGCGGAACAGGGGGGATACGCAGTATTTT	many	.	TRBV5-1	TRBJ2-3
CAWRLQGNTEAFF	TGTGCCTGGAGGTTACAGGGGAACACTGAAGCTTTCTTT	many	.	TRBV30	TRBJ1-1
CASSLLAGDVDTQYF	TGTGCCAGCAGCCTTCTAGCGGGAGACGTAGATACGCAGTATTTT	many	TRBD2	TRBV7-8	TRBJ2-3
CASSLGSGYNEQFF	TGTGCCAGCAGTTTAGGGAGCGGTTACAATGAGCAGTTCTTC	few	.	TRBV28	TRBJ2-1
CASRTGTSGTGELFF	TGTGCCAGCCGGACCGGGACTAGCGGGACCGGGGAGCTGTTTTTT	many	TRBD2	TRBV12-3/TRBV12-4	TRBJ2-2
CASSLYRREGEKLFF	TGTGCCAGCAGTTTATACCGCAGGGAGGGGGAAAAACTGTTTTTT	many	.	TRBV28	TRBJ1-4
CASSYSAGNTDTQYF	TGTGCCAGCAGTTATAGCGCGGGAAATACAGATACGCAGTATTTT	.	.	TRBV6-5	TRBJ2-3
CASKFGQSTYEQYF	TGTGCCAGCAAGTTTGGGCAAAGCACCTACGAGCAGTACTTC	many	.	TRBV28	TRBJ2-7
CSAREHSGSTESDTQYF	TGCAGTGCTAGAGAACATAGCGGGAGTACGGAATCAGATACGCAGTATTTT	.	TRBD2	TRBV20-1	TRBJ2-3